This T cell receptor beta chain was captured in a study of blood T cell repertoires in COVID-19. Overall study: COVID-19 samples from acute and convalescent phases originated in the United States, Italy and Spain.

This CDR3 is 16 amino acids long. The germline V gene has CDR1 SGHAT and CDR2 FQNNGV. V lost 2 bases, J lost 7 bases, and 21 bases lay in between. This clone was seen a handful of times. Method: immunoSEQ multiplex PCR; TCRdb's copy keeps in-frame clones and lacks some. The sample holds over 130,000 clones; more than 60% are singletons and the top ten take 9%. The receptor's source is a woman in her forties or fifties with active or convalescent COVID-19. The chain couples TRBV11-2 to TRBJ2-7; maybe TRBD2 (6 bases). The specimen sequenced was peripheral blood. The CDR3 DNA is TGTGCCAGCAGCTTACAGAGACCGGGCGTCGGAGGGGAGCAGTACTTC. As protein: CASSLQRPGVGGEQYF.